The 11 T cell receptor beta chains presented below share a single source sample, sequenced in a study of cytomegalovirus exposure and HLA in healthy donors. Primers included in the PCR were 60 Vbeta and 13 Jbeta primers. The table came from immunoSEQ multiplex PCR; TCRdb's copy has only in-frame clones and leaves some out. The table records about 130,000 clones, roughly four fifths of them present only once. Material: PBMCs. These receptor sequences come from a boy between 5 and 17 years old in good health and CMV-seronegative.

This chain uses TRBV5-1 with TRBJ2-7; a weak D match, TRBD1 (6 bases). The V and J ends lost 4 bases and 2 bases respectively, with 22 bases between them. CDR1 and CDR2 (germline): SGHRS, YFSETQ. This CDR3 region has 17 residues. For the CDR3, the DNA is TGCGCCAGCAGCCGGTACCTCCAACAGGGCGGTGCCTACGAGCAGTACTTC. Translation: CASSRYLQQGGAYEQYF.

The chain links TRBV19 to TRBJ1-1; tentative D call: TRBD1 (5 bases). The CDR3 sequence is 14 residues long. Trimming shortened V by 5 bases and J by 1 base, and 11 bases separated the two germline ends. Germline lookup yields CDR1 LNHDA and CDR2 SQIVND (reference sequence). Here the CDR3 reads CASSLRQTNTEAFF. For the CDR3, the DNA is TGTGCCAGTAGTCTTCGACAGACGAACACTGAAGCTTTCTTT.

The chain couples TRBV25-1 to TRBJ2-2; 10 bases map to TRBD2. Germline-derived CDR1 and CDR2 are MGHDK and SYGVNS. The CDR3 contains 16 residues. V lost 4 bases to trimming and J lost 4 bases; unmatched junction nucleotides: 6. CDR3 sequence: CASSASGRAFTGELFF. The CDR3 DNA reads as TGTGCCAGCAGTGCAAGCGGGAGGGCCTTCACCGGGGAGCTGTTTTTT. Combining the CDR3 with reference TRBV25-1 and TRBJ2-2 gives the whole variable domain EADIYQTPRYLVIGTGKKITLECSQTMGHDKMYWYQQDPGMELHLIHYSYGVNSTEKGDLSSESTVSRIRTEHFPLTLESARPSHTSQYLCASSASGRAFTGELFFGEGSRLTVL.

The rearrangement uses TRBV10-3 and TRBJ2-3; D remains ambiguous. The CDR3 has 15 amino acids. Germline-derived CDR1 and CDR2 are ENHRY and SYGVKD. The germline V and J ends were trimmed by 4 bases and 2 bases, with 13 bases remaining between them. This CDR3 reads CAISGLLSDTDTQYF. In nucleotides, the CDR3 is TGTGCCATCAGTGGACTTCTATCTGACACAGATACGCAGTATTTT.

The chain has TRBV11-2 and TRBJ2-7; 7 nucleotides match TRBD2. The CDR3 length is 14 residues. With 1 base clipped from V and 0 bases from J, the junction kept 0 bases outside the gene matches. CDR1 and CDR2 from the germline V gene are SGHAT and FQNNGV. DNA for the CDR3: TGTGCCAGCAGCTTAGGACTAGCCTCCTACGAGCAGTACTTC. Translation: CASSLGLASYEQYF.

In this sample, this clone turned up a few times. The sample has other DNA sequences that encode this CDR3 too. The J gene is TRBJ2-5, the V gene TRBV7-2; TRBD2 matches 9 bases. This CDR3 contains 15 residues. V was clipped by 5 bases and J by 1 base; unmatched bases: 5. Germline V gene data show CDR1 as SGHTA and CDR2 as FQGNSA. For the CDR3, the DNA is TGTGCCAGCAGCACCCCGACTAGCGGCCAAGAGACCCAGTACTTC. This encodes CASSTPTSGQETQYF.

The rearrangement joins TRBV30 to TRBJ2-1; possible D gene TRBD1, 6 bases. The CDR3 loop spans 12 amino acids. With 2 bases removed from V and 9 bases from J, the gap between germline ends came to 11 bases. The germline V gene encodes CDR1 GTSNPN and CDR2 SVGIG (reference sequence). This chain's CDR3 is CAWSPQGTEQFF. The CDR3 DNA reads TGTGCCTGGAGTCCCCAGGGGACTGAGCAGTTCTTC.

This rearrangement joins TRBV9 to TRBJ2-5; 8 nucleotides line up with TRBD1. Germline V gene data show CDR1 as SGDLS and CDR2 as YYNGEE. V dropped 0 bases and J dropped 4; count of bases not matched to a gene: 8. This CDR3 has 16 residues. CDR3 protein: CASSVVGQGARETQYF. In nucleotides, the CDR3 is TGTGCCAGCAGCGTAGTGGGGCAGGGGGCGAGAGAGACCCAGTACTTC.

This clone appeared once. V is TRBV4-1 and J is TRBJ2-3; TRBD2 might be the D (6 bases). CDR1 and CDR2 from the germline V gene are MGHRA and YSYEKL. The CDR3 length is 15 residues. Trimming left V 5 bases short and J 4 bases short, with 16 bases between. The DNA for the CDR3 is TGCGCCAGCAGCAGGATAGCGGAAGTGGCAGATACGCAGTATTTT. This sequence encodes CASSRIAEVADTQYF.

This chain links TRBV19 with TRBJ2-3; TRBD2 matches 13 bases. Germline lookup yields CDR1 LNHDA and CDR2 SQIVND (reference sequence). V shed 7 bases and J 6 bases; nucleotides not matched to a gene: 10. The CDR3 spans 16 residues. CDR3 sequence: CASTLGGLAGRDTQYF. CDR3 coding DNA: TGTGCCAGTACCCTGGGGGGACTAGCGGGAAGGGATACGCAGTATTTT.

The rearrangement uses TRBV30 and TRBJ1-1; D is unclear. V lost 4 bases and J lost 0, with 12 bases in between. The CDR3 sequence is 14 residues long. The germline V gene encodes CDR1 GTSNPN and CDR2 SVGIG (reference sequence). DNA for the CDR3: TGTGCCTGGAAGCGCGTTTCCCTGAACACTGAAGCTTTCTTT. It yields the protein CAWKRVSLNTEAFF.